The T cell receptor beta chain under discussion was sequenced for a study of PD-1 blockade in classical Hodgkin lymphoma. Study-level points and caveats: Those achieving complete response showed baseline diversity like newly diagnosed patients. Causes of the repertoire differences remain undefined, possibly disease activity or prior therapy. It was reported that newly diagnosed patients had less baseline TCR diversity than healthy donors.

CDR1 and CDR2 (germline): LNHDA, SQIVND (reference sequence). The trim removed 5 bases at V and 4 bases at J, leaving 7 bases unmatched. This CDR3 is built from 15 residues. Relapse was seen in all patients after autologous stem cell transplantation, and brentuximab vedotin exposure was variable. Clones were read by immunoSEQ multiplex PCR, and TCRdb kept only the in-frame ones, dropping some. Here the sample spans 110,000 or so clones, nearly 90% being singletons. In this sample, this clone turned up once. Its antigen is as yet unknown. The sample consisted of peripheral blood mononuclear cells (PBMCs), taken before the second cycle of nivolumab. The clonotype was recovered from a human donor with classical Hodgkin lymphoma. The rearrangement uses TRBV19 and TRBJ1-2, with TRBD1 identical over 10 bases. The CDR3, as DNA: TGTGCCAGTAGTGACCGGGACAGGGGCTTCTATGGCTACACCTTC. It encodes CASSDRDRGFYGYTF. Full variable domain (outside the CDR3, taken from reference TRBV19 and TRBJ1-2): DGGITQSPKYLFRKEGQNVTLSCEQNLNHDAMYWYRQDPGQGLRLIYYSQIVNDFQKGDIAEGYSVSREKKESFPLTVTSAQKNPTAFYLCASSDRDRGFYGYTFGSGTRLTVV.